A selection of T cell receptor beta chains follows, all from one sample in a study of shared clonotypes between healthy human individuals. The data were produced by immunoSEQ multiplex PCR, yet TCRdb's version contains in-frame clones alone and is incomplete. There are millions of clones in the sample; 80% to 95% occur only once, and about 0.39% lies in the top ten. Sequencing used naive CD4+ T cells from PBMCs. These receptors came from a man between 18 and 29 years old in good health. Some clones in this sample may be carry-over from other donors' samples. Both conserved end residues are part of each CDR3. A D gene is named only where the DNA matches it firmly. Where a row states a size, it is once, few, many or the class of an expanded clone; other rows omit it.

TRBJ2-2 | TRBV5-1 | . | once | CASSFETLGELFF | TGCGCCAGCAGCTTTGAGACGCTCGGGGAGCTGTTTTTT
TRBJ1-2 | TRBV6-1 | . | . | CASSERDPYGYTF | TGTGCCAGCAGTGAACGGGACCCGTATGGCTACACCTTC
TRBJ2-2 | TRBV9 | . | . | CASSVGQPPGELFF | TGTGCCAGCAGCGTAGGCCAACCCCCCGGGGAGCTGTTTTTT
TRBJ1-2 | TRBV28 | TRBD1 | . | CANSVTGDPYGYTF | TGTGCCAACAGCGTCACAGGGGACCCCTATGGCTACACCTTC
TRBJ2-7 | TRBV7-9 | . | once | CASSLAWQYEQYF | TGTGCCAGCAGCTTAGCGTGGCAATACGAGCAGTACTTC
TRBJ1-5 | TRBV28 | . | . | CASSLRGAPSNQPQHF | TGTGCCAGCAGTTTAAGGGGAGCCCCTAGCAATCAGCCCCAGCATTTT
TRBJ1-1 | TRBV18 | . | once | CASSPQGSGTEAFF | TGTGCCAGCTCACCTCAGGGGAGCGGAACTGAAGCTTTCTTT
TRBJ1-4 | TRBV4-1 | . | . | CASSFGRLNEKLFF | TGTGCCAGCAGCTTCGGCAGGCTTAATGAAAAACTGTTTTTT
TRBJ1-2 | TRBV18 | . | . | CASSPTGYGYTF | TGTGCCAGCTCACCGACCGGGTATGGCTACACCTTC
TRBJ2-2 | TRBV6-5 | . | . | CASSYSGRAGELFF | TGTGCCAGCAGTTACTCGGGTAGGGCCGGGGAGCTGTTTTTT
TRBJ2-5 | TRBV11-1 | TRBD1 | . | CASSKQGGETQYF | TGTGCCAGCAGCAAACAGGGGGGAGAGACCCAGTACTTC
TRBJ2-7 | TRBV28 | . | . | CARWANGGNSRIYEQYF | TGTGCCAGATGGGCCAATGGGGGGAACTCCCGGATTTACGAGCAGTACTTC
TRBJ2-4 | TRBV6-6 | . | . | CASMRTIGNIQYF | TGTGCCAGCATGAGGACCATCGGAAACATTCAGTACTTC
TRBJ2-7 | TRBV6-5 | TRBD2 | . | CASSRSGGSSYEQYF | TGTGCCAGCAGCCGAAGCGGGGGGAGCTCCTACGAGCAGTACTTC
TRBJ2-7 | TRBV2 | TRBD1 | once | CASRLTGRYEQYF | TGTGCCAGCAGGCTGACAGGGCGATACGAGCAGTACTTC
TRBJ2-7 | TRBV7-9 | TRBD1 | . | CASSLMPNRDRSYEQYF | TGTGCCAGCAGCTTAATGCCAAACCGGGACAGGTCCTACGAGCAGTACTTC
TRBJ1-2 | TRBV6-1 | . | . | CASSEAGRGGYGYTF | TGTGCCAGCAGTGAAGCGGGGAGGGGGGGCTATGGCTACACCTTC